A selection of T cell receptor beta chains follows, all from one sample in a study of blood T cell repertoires in COVID-19. The table came from immunoSEQ multiplex PCR; TCRdb's copy has only in-frame clones and leaves some out. The table has 80,000 to 95,000 clones, approximately 88% seen once. Sequencing was performed on peripheral blood. The receptors come from a woman of 80 years or more with active or convalescent COVID-19. The CDR3 runs from the conserved cysteine through the conserved F or W. D genes are given only for firm matches. The size of a clone is reported for some rows only, either as once, few or many, or as a class for expanded clones.

TRBD1 NA TRBJ1-5 TRBV3-1/TRBV3-2 CASSPQGGNQPQHF TGTGCCAGCAGCCCCCAGGGGGGAAATCAGCCCCAGCATTTT
NA NA TRBJ1-5 TRBV18 CASSPGNGNQPQHF TGTGCCAGCTCACCAGGTAACGGGAATCAGCCCCAGCATTTT
NA NA TRBJ1-1 TRBV5-1 CASSLMGAGAMNTEAFF TGCGCCAGCAGCTTGATGGGGGCAGGAGCAATGAACACTGAAGCTTTCTTT
TRBD2 NA TRBJ2-3 TRBV7-2 CASSVLTSGRRDTQYF TGTGCCAGCAGCGTCCTGACTAGCGGGAGAAGAGATACGCAGTATTTT
NA NA TRBJ2-1 TRBV4-1 CASSQSPQGGSSYNEQFF TGCGCCAGCAGCCAAAGTCCCCAGGGCGGCAGCTCCTACAATGAGCAGTTCTTC
NA NA TRBJ1-6 TRBV24-1 CATEDGWTDPNSPLHF TGTGCCACCGAGGATGGGTGGACAGATCCTAATTCACCCCTCCACTTT
NA NA TRBJ2-1 TRBV19 CASSIRAEHEQFF TGTGCCAGTAGTATCCGTGCAGAACATGAGCAGTTCTTC
TRBD1 NA TRBJ2-3 TRBV7-9 CASSPIQGSADTQYF TGTGCCAGCAGCCCGATACAGGGGAGCGCAGATACGCAGTATTTT
TRBD2 NA TRBJ2-7 TRBV28 CASRRAGVDEQYF TGTGCCAGCAGGAGAGCGGGGGTGGACGAGCAGTACTTC
TRBD1 NA TRBJ2-3 TRBV7-2 CASSLTGGTDTQYF TGTGCCAGCAGCTTAACAGGGGGGACAGATACGCAGTATTTT
NA few TRBJ2-1 TRBV27 CASSLFWLAHSYNEQFF TGTGCCAGCAGTTTATTCTGGCTAGCTCACTCCTACAATGAGCAGTTCTTC
TRBD1 few TRBJ2-7 TRBV6-5 CASRTDREYYEQYF TGTGCCAGCAGGACGGACAGGGAGTACTACGAGCAGTACTTC
NA once TRBJ1-1 TRBV4-1 CASSQDPRNTEAFF TGCGCCAGCAGCCAAGATCCCAGGAACACTGAAGCTTTCTTT
TRBD1 NA TRBJ1-2 TRBV6-6 CASSYGADRGNGGYTF TGTGCCAGCAGTTACGGTGCTGACAGGGGGAATGGTGGCTACACCTTC
NA NA TRBJ1-2 TRBV11-2 CASSLGRPFYGYTF TGTGCCAGCAGCTTGGGCAGGCCTTTTTATGGCTACACCTTC
TRBD2 NA TRBJ2-3 TRBV3-1/TRBV3-2 CASSLTSGRTDTQYF TGTGCCAGCAGCCTGACTAGCGGGAGGACAGATACGCAGTATTTT
NA NA TRBJ1-5 TRBV28 CASSLGIRNQPQHF TGTGCCAGCAGTCTGGGCATTCGCAATCAGCCCCAGCATTTT
NA NA TRBJ1-4 TRBV4-3 CASSQDRGYEKLFF TGCGCCAGCAGCCAAGACAGGGGATATGAAAAACTGTTTTTT
NA NA TRBJ1-1 TRBV15 CATGKDRNTEAFF TGTGCCACCGGAAAGGACAGGAACACTGAAGCTTTCTTT
TRBD1 NA TRBJ1-5 TRBV2 CASSRQGITNQPQHF TGTGCCAGCAGTCGACAGGGAATTACCAATCAGCCCCAGCATTTT
NA NA TRBJ1-4 TRBV7-8 CASSLLGAGEKLFF TGTGCCAGCAGCCTATTGGGGGCAGGGGAAAAACTGTTTTTT
NA NA TRBJ1-1 TRBV5-4 CASSSSRQLNTEAFF TGTGCCAGCAGCTCCTCTCGCCAGTTGAACACTGAAGCTTTCTTT
NA NA TRBJ1-2 TRBV6-1 CASSEAGDGYYGYTF TGTGCCAGCAGTGAAGCCGGAGACGGATACTATGGCTACACCTTC
TRBD2 few TRBJ2-1 TRBV15 CATSRVRLAGGMPYNEQFF TGTGCCACCAGCAGAGTGAGGCTAGCGGGAGGGATGCCCTACAATGAGCAGTTCTTC
NA NA TRBJ2-2 TRBV2 CASSTGGGTGELFF TGTGCCAGCAGCACTGGGGGCGGAACCGGGGAGCTGTTTTTT
NA NA TRBJ2-2 TRBV3-1/TRBV3-2 CASRSYVGELFF TGTGCCAGCAGATCCTATGTCGGGGAGCTGTTTTTT
NA few TRBJ1-2 TRBV12-3/TRBV12-4 CASTRARDGYTF TGTGCCAGCACCCGCGCGAGAGATGGCTACACCTTC
TRBD2 NA TRBJ2-5 TRBV9 CASSVVGLAREETQYF TGTGCCAGCAGCGTAGTGGGACTAGCGAGAGAGGAGACCCAGTACTTC
NA NA TRBJ2-2 TRBV6-5 CASSYSRGTGELFF TGTGCCAGCAGTTACTCGAGAGGGACCGGGGAGCTGTTTTTT
NA NA TRBJ1-6 TRBV5-1 CASRSLAGDNSPLHF TGCGCCAGCAGATCCCTCGCGGGGGATAATTCACCCCTCCACTTT
TRBD1 NA TRBJ1-2 TRBV28 CASTRQGQVIHTF TGTGCCAGCACCCGACAGGGGCAGGTCATACACACCTTC
NA NA TRBJ2-2 TRBV11-3 CASSSRTFENTFAGELFF TGTGCCAGCAGCTCCCGGACATTCGAGAACACCTTTGCCGGGGAGCTGTTTTTT
NA NA TRBJ1-4 TRBV27 CASSLYGTYEKLFF TGTGCCAGCAGTTTATATGGGACATACGAAAAACTGTTTTTT
NA NA TRBJ1-1 TRBV7-3 CASTLRSGGNTEAFF TGTGCCAGCACCCTTAGGTCGGGGGGCAACACTGAAGCTTTCTTT
NA NA TRBJ1-5 TRBV6-1 CASSDGTYSNQPQHF TGTGCCAGCAGTGACGGGACATATAGCAATCAGCCCCAGCATTTT
TRBD1 NA TRBJ2-7 TRBV5-1 CASSLSTGGTPYEQYF TGCGCCAGCAGCTTGAGTACAGGGGGGACTCCCTACGAGCAGTACTTC
NA few TRBJ2-3 TRBV4-1 CASSQAGGRGTDTQYF TGCGCCAGCAGCCAGGCTGGCGGGCGGGGCACAGATACGCAGTATTTT